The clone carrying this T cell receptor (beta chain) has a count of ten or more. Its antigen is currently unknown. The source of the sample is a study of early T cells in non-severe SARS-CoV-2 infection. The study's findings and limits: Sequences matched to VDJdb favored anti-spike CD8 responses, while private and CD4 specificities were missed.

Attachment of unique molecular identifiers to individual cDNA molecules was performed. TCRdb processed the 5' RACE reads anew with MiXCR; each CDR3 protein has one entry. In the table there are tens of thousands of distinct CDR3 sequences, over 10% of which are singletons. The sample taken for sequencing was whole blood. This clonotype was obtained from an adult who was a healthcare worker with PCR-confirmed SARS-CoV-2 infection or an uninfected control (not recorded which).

CDR3 loop: CASSKIQVDYNEQFF. The CDR3, as DNA: TGTGCCAGCAGCAAAATACAGGTAGACTACAATGAGCAGTTCTTC. This chain uses TRBV21-1 with TRBJ2-1; the table calls TRBD1, which could not be checked here. TRBV21-1 is reported as a pseudogene. The CDR3 loop spans 15 amino acids.